This TCR beta chain was recorded in a study of intratumoral heterogeneity in liver cancer. For context, the study as a whole: Across the full approximately 15-patient cohort, most patients were male and a median age of 63 years was recorded. Of the roughly 71 multiregional samples collected from around 14 HCC patients in the overall cohort, some 50 were tumoral regions and about 20 were adjacent nontumoral regions. To examine intratumor heterogeneity, the study integrated RNA-seq, DNA sequencing, TCR-seq and SNP array data obtained from multiple regions of hepatocellular carcinoma specimens. Study-wide conclusions, independent of this receptor: Limitations acknowledged by the authors included a relatively low number of patients and under-sampled representation of tumor-infiltrating lymphocytes.

Every patient had early-stage hepatocellular carcinoma and received no therapy prior to surgical resection. None of the sampled areas showed macroscopic evidence of necrosis or hemorrhage. Multiple regions from a couple of patients underwent TCR sequencing (ImmunoSeq). Frozen resection tissue samples were collected at a distance of at least 1 cm from each other. Samples labelled N came from nontumoral liver tissue adjacent to the tumor. Genomic DNA was isolated from bulk tissue with the DNeasy blood and tissue kit. TCR beta chain CDR3 regions were sequenced from genomic DNA using the immunoSEQ assay. Rearranged VDJ segments were amplified with primers that anneal to V and J segments. Concerning the study's data processing: The ImmunoSeq Analyzer software was used to calculate clonality and richness metrics. Fisher's exact test, supplemented by a beta-binomial method for added stringency, was applied to identify differentially abundant clones between regions. TCRdb carries this immuneACCESS record with in-frame sequences only. Its versions omit some clonotypes, under half of them owing to an unresolved V gene in the studies checked, with the rest unexplained. V and J calls plus clone size are reproduced from that table; the DNA served to infer D and trimming. Counted in this sample were 20,000 to 25,000 clones; over 60% of them appeared once. The top ten clonotypes cover about 17% of the sample.

The CDR3 spans 15 residues, from the cysteine through the phenylalanine. This entry keeps only the CDR3 DNA: 45 bases, framed from base 1. Reading the germline V gene (reference sequence) gives CDR1 LGHDT and CDR2 YNNKEL. At the junction V is shortened by 1 base and J by 2 bases, with 9 bases in between. Concerning this clone itself: What this receptor recognizes is not known. Base quality data are lacking; no much larger clone is found one base away.

The sample here was tumor-adjacent normal tissue, taken before any cancer treatment. The receptor was isolated from a woman in her seventies with hepatocellular carcinoma. The chain employs TRBV3-1 (or the pseudogene TRBV3-2) and TRBJ2-1; no D gene is confidently identified. CDR3 sequence: CASSQVSGPYNEQFF. The DNA is TGTGCCAGCAGCCAAGTTTCCGGGCCCTACAATGAGCAGTTCTTC.